This T cell receptor (beta chain) was captured in a study of blood T cell repertoires in COVID-19. Trimming removed 1 base from V and 8 bases from J, with 9 bases in between. In germline, CDR1 is MNHNS, CDR2 SASEGT. The CDR3 contains 14 residues. The authors' processing: Researchers report that nucleated cell counts were estimated from reference gene primer amplification. The repertoire was sequenced with immunoSEQ multiplex PCR; TCRdb's copy has only in-frame clones and lacks some. The DNA was the basis for D and trimming; V, J and clone size are from that table. The sample carries under 350,000 clones, over 85% recorded once.

The chain is built from TRBV6-1 and TRBJ1-6, with D unresolved. This TCR was recovered from a woman under 40 with COVID-19, enrolled during active disease. Material for sequencing was peripheral blood. The CDR3 DNA is TGTGCCAGCAGTGAAGTGGGCGTAGATTCACCCCTCCACTTT. It encodes CASSEVGVDSPLHF.